This T cell receptor (beta chain) came from a study of naive and memory T cell subsets. The SP2 primer and nested alpha and beta constant region primers amplified ligated cDNA in four rounds. Using its own MiXCR run on the 5' RACE reads, TCRdb lists one record per CDR3 protein. Among over 50,000 distinct CDR3 sequences listed, approximately 8% were seen once. V lost 3 bases, J lost 0 bases, and 8 bases lay in between. CDR3 length: 14 residues. A UMI-containing oligonucleotide was joined by 3' ligation to the TCR cDNA template. RNA was extracted from 2.5 ml of whole blood of healthy adults. Input was roughly 1 to 1000 ng of DNase-treated total RNA without cell sorting. This clonotype was found many times.

The chain links TRBV12-3 or TRBV12-4 to TRBJ1-1; D unclear. The sequence was obtained from a female donor in good health. CDR3 amino acids: CASSLRAMNTEAFF. For the CDR3, the DNA is TGTGCCAGCAGTTTGCGGGCTATGAACACTGAAGCTTTCTTT.